This is a list of T cell receptor beta chains from one sample in a study of cytomegalovirus exposure and HLA in healthy donors. Using immunoSEQ multiplex PCR, the repertoire was profiled, and TCRdb retains in-frame clones only, with some absent. The sample gives about 67,000 clones, approximately 94% of which show up once; approximately 0.59% is in the top ten. Sequencing was carried out using PBMCs. The origin of the receptors is a young woman in good health and CMV-seronegative. The CDR3 runs from the conserved cysteine through the conserved F or W. The D gene is left open where the match is weak. Clone size is stated in some rows and not others, as once, few, many or a class when expanded.

-,-,TRBV14,TRBJ2-3,TGTGCCAGCAGCCCTGGCGGCTATGCGCAGTATTTT,CASSPGGYAQYF
-,-,TRBV6-6,TRBJ1-1,TGTGCCAGCAGACCCATCAGGGCCCCCACTGAAGCTTTCTTT,CASRPIRAPTEAFF
-,TRBD2,TRBV30,TRBJ2-3,TGTGCCTGGAGTGAACTAGCGGGGAGCACAGATACGCAGTATTTT,CAWSELAGSTDTQYF
-,TRBD1,TRBV5-1,TRBJ2-3,TGCGCCAGCAGCGCGGGGACAGGGCCAGATACGCAGTATTTT,CASSAGTGPDTQYF
once,-,TRBV28,TRBJ1-3,TGTGCCAGCAGACCGACAGGAATTGGAAACACCATATATTTT,CASRPTGIGNTIYF
-,-,TRBV28,TRBJ2-4,TGTGCCTTAGGGAGGTCGGGGGCCAAAAACATTCAGTACTTC,CALGRSGAKNIQYF
-,TRBD1,TRBV5-4,TRBJ2-7,TGTGCCAGCAGCCGTGGACAGGGCTCCTACGAGCAGTACTTC,CASSRGQGSYEQYF
once,TRBD1,TRBV5-6,TRBJ2-1,TGTGCCAGCAGCTTGGTAGTGGTGAGACAGGGGTACAATGAGCAGTTCTTC,CASSLVVVRQGYNEQFF
-,-,TRBV9,TRBJ1-2,TGTGCCAGCAGCCCGACAGTCCCTAACTATGGCTACACCTTC,CASSPTVPNYGYTF
-,-,TRBV28,TRBJ1-3,TGTGCCAGCAGTTCCACAGGGACCGCTGGAAACACCATATATTTT,CASSSTGTAGNTIYF
-,TRBD2,TRBV9,TRBJ2-3,TGTGCCAGCAGCGAGACTAGCGGGGGCCTCGGGGGGACAGATACGCAGTATTTT,CASSETSGGLGGTDTQYF
-,-,TRBV5-1,TRBJ1-6,TGCGCCAGCAGCTTCCCCAGGGAAAGTTCACCCCTCCACTTT,CASSFPRESSPLHF
-,-,TRBV7-6,TRBJ1-4,TGTGCCAGCAGCTCCCTGGACTCTCGTGGGGAAAAACTGTTTTTT,CASSSLDSRGEKLFF
-,-,TRBV5-8,TRBJ2-5,TGTGCCAGCAGCTTGGACCCATCGGGGACCCAGTACTTC,CASSLDPSGTQYF
-,-,TRBV11-2,TRBJ1-5,TGTGCCAGCAGCTTAGTTCTCCGGGTCTATAGCAATCAGCCCCAGCATTTT,CASSLVLRVYSNQPQHF
-,-,TRBV6-6,TRBJ1-1,TGTGCCAGCATGCTCGGGACTGAAGCTTTCTTT,CASMLGTEAFF
-,-,TRBV7-2,TRBJ1-5,TGTGCCAGCAGCTTGCTCCGGGGGACTCAGCCCCAGCATTTT,CASSLLRGTQPQHF
-,TRBD1,TRBV9,TRBJ1-1,TGTGCCAGCAGCGCGGGGGGACAGGGGGCAAACACTGAAGCTTTCTTT,CASSAGGQGANTEAFF
-,TRBD1,TRBV18,TRBJ1-1,TGTGCCAGCTCACCGGGACAGGGGGCTAACACTGAAGCTTTCTTT,CASSPGQGANTEAFF
-,TRBD1,TRBV30,TRBJ1-4,TGTGCCTGGAGTGTAAGGCAGGGGGCCTCTAATGAAAAACTGTTTTTT,CAWSVRQGASNEKLFF
-,TRBD2,TRBV9,TRBJ2-5,TGTGCCAGCAGCGTGGCTAGCGGGGGGGTGGGGACCCAGTACTTC,CASSVASGGVGTQYF
-,-,TRBV7-2,TRBJ2-1,TGTGCCAGCAGCTTAGCGGGGGGGCCTTACAATGAGCAGTTCTTC,CASSLAGGPYNEQFF
-,TRBD2,TRBV16,TRBJ2-7,TGTGCCAGCAGCCAACGCCGACTAGCGGGGATAACCCCCTACGAGCAGTACTTC,CASSQRRLAGITPYEQYF
once,-,TRBV16,TRBJ1-1,TGTGCCAGCAGCCGTGGGCTAAACACTGAAGCTTTCTTT,CASSRGLNTEAFF
-,-,TRBV19,TRBJ1-5,TGTGCCAGTAATGAGGGACACGGTAGGCCCCAGCATTTT,CASNEGHGRPQHF
-,TRBD1,TRBV11-3,TRBJ2-3,TGTGCCAGTTCCGGGACAGGGGGCGCAGATACGCAGTATTTT,CASSGTGGADTQYF
-,-,TRBV18,TRBJ2-2,TGTGCCAGCTCACCACCGAACCGGAGACTGAACACCGGGGAGCTGTTTTTT,CASSPPNRRLNTGELFF
-,TRBD2,TRBV7-3,TRBJ2-5,TGTGCCAGCAGCTTACACGGCGGCGGGGGCCAAGAGACCCAGTACTTC,CASSLHGGGGQETQYF
-,-,TRBV13,TRBJ1-2,TGTGCCAGCAGCTTGGAGGTAAACTACACCTTC,CASSLEVNYTF
few,-,TRBV14,TRBJ2-2,TGTGCCAGCAGCCCCAGACAGGCGGGCACCGGGGAGCTGTTTTTT,CASSPRQAGTGELFF
-,-,TRBV5-1,TRBJ1-4,TGCGCCAGCAGCTTTACTCCTGGCGGCGATGAAAAACTGTTTTTT,CASSFTPGGDEKLFF
-,TRBD2,TRBV7-8,TRBJ2-5,TGTGCCAGCAGGGGACTAGCGGGGACGCAAGAGACCCAGTACTTC,CASRGLAGTQETQYF
-,-,TRBV6-5,TRBJ1-1,TGTGCCAGCAGTACCAGGGCCTCTGAAGCTTTCTTT,CASSTRASEAFF
-,TRBD2,TRBV5-1,TRBJ2-7,TGCGCCAGCAGCCAATCTAGCGGGGGATACGAGCAGTACTTC,CASSQSSGGYEQYF
-,TRBD1,TRBV11-2,TRBJ1-3,TGTGCCAGCAGCATGGACAGGGGGGGGAACACCATATATTTT,CASSMDRGGNTIYF
once,-,TRBV7-9,TRBJ1-4,TGTGCCAGCAGTGATGGACAGTATCCAACTAATGAAAAACTGTTTTTT,CASSDGQYPTNEKLFF
few,TRBD1,TRBV30,TRBJ2-7,TGTGCCTGGACCCTGGGACAGGGGTCCTACGAGCAGTACTTC,CAWTLGQGSYEQYF
once,-,TRBV11-2,TRBJ2-2,TGTGCCAGCAGCCTAACCCGTTCCGCCACCGGGGAGCTGTTTTTT,CASSLTRSATGELFF
-,-,TRBV7-9,TRBJ2-1,TGTGCCAGCAGCCACAGGAGGGCTCAATACAATGAGCAGTTCTTC,CASSHRRAQYNEQFF
-,-,TRBV2,TRBJ2-1,TGTGCCAGCTATGACGGGGACTATGAGCAGTTCTTC,CASYDGDYEQFF
-,-,TRBV20-1,TRBJ2-1,TGCAGTGCGGGCAGGGCGGATGAGCAGTTCTTC,CSAGRADEQFF
-,-,TRBV7-2,TRBJ2-5,TGTGCCAGCAGCCTAGGACAGCAAGAGACCCAGTACTTC,CASSLGQQETQYF
-,-,TRBV6-6,TRBJ1-2,TGTGCCAGTGGTCGGGACTCCGGTCGAGGCTACACCTTC,CASGRDSGRGYTF
-,TRBD1,TRBV7-9,TRBJ1-3,TGTGCCAGCAGCCCAACAGGGGTTGGAAACACCATATATTTT,CASSPTGVGNTIYF
-,-,TRBV5-5,TRBJ2-1,TGTGCCAGCAGCCCCCTAACTCTAGCGCCCGGTAATGAGCAGTTCTTC,CASSPLTLAPGNEQFF
-,TRBD2,TRBV6-5,TRBJ2-7,TGTGCCAGCTCGAACGGGAGGTTCTTTTCCTACGAGCAGTACTTC,CASSNGRFFSYEQYF
-,TRBD1,TRBV7-3,TRBJ2-1,TGTGCCAGCAGCTTAATTACAGGGGGCCACGATGAGCAGTTCTTC,CASSLITGGHDEQFF
-,TRBD1,TRBV5-8,TRBJ1-5,TGTGCCAGCAGCTTGGGGACAGGAGGGAGCAATCAGCCCCAGCATTTT,CASSLGTGGSNQPQHF
-,-,TRBV18,TRBJ1-3,TGTGCCAGCTCACCACCGAGGTCTACAGGTTCTGGAAACACCATATATTTT,CASSPPRSTGSGNTIYF